This T cell receptor (beta chain) was captured by sequencing in a study of shared clonotypes between healthy human individuals (dated by TCRdb to the early 2020s). Describing the broader study: A few men and a couple of women, aged 18 to 49 years, made up the cohort. For each donor, CD4 naive and CD4 memory were each given three plates, CD8 naive was given two plates, and CD8 memory was given one plate. To estimate repertoire size and how much clonotypes are shared between individuals, the study performed deep sequencing of blood TCR repertoires from about five healthy adults. Libraries were prepared and TCR repertoires were sequenced by different laboratories using diverse techniques, in order to increase sequencing depth and limit assay-specific biases. Between about 0.8 and 9 billion PBMCs per donor were obtained by leukapheresis. General study outcomes and caveats: Sharing across several donors was observed for about 5% of naive CD4, about 3.2% of naive CD8, about 2.5% of memory CD4, and about 0.4% of memory CD8 clonotypes. Based on pairwise subsampling, the degree of clonotype sharing among donors was expected to be affected by sequencing depth. Sampling was restricted to blood, and TCR repertoires in tissues likely differ from the TCR repertoires found in blood. Because the study included only a small number of donors, the genetic and exposure-history diversity represented was limited. Even with the large sequencing depth, rarefaction of the sorted-subset datasets indicated that sequencing was incomplete. Compared with non-shared clonotypes, the clonotypes found in all four sorted-subset donors had higher generation probabilities. Larger estimated clonotype richness was generally found for naive subsets than for memory subsets.

Using the deep immunoSEQ assay, TCR CDR3 regions were amplified from genomic DNA by multiplex PCR. Extracted genomic DNA from each cell subset was distributed evenly across all wells of several immunoSEQ 96-well plates, and each plate was treated as a replicate. For sorted subsets, approximately 0.2 ug of genomic DNA, equivalent to around 30,000 T cell genomes, went into each replicate PCR. The purified libraries were quantified using a Qubit 3.0 fluorometer, sized with a Bioanalyzer 2100, and then quantified again using the KAPA Library Quantification kit. Every immunoSEQ 96-well plate was sequenced on a separate single-read 150-cycle Illumina NextSeq 550 flow cell. The study's processing was this. Because the immunoSEQ output included only junctional sequences and no quality scores, the filtering could not be the same as the filtering used for full-length reads. To assign V/J genes and CDR3, sequences were annotated using PyIR, a Python wrapper for IgBLAST v1.9, with IMGT germline references. Any read was removed if the V/J assignment was weak (E-value above 1e-6), the CDR3 was missing, or the read contained stop codons, out-of-frame junctions, or ambiguous translated residues. A V3J clonotype was defined by an identical inferred V gene, J gene, and CDR3 amino acid sequence. Percentage overlap between repertoires was computed as shared unique clonotypes divided by the size of the smaller repertoire. RTK rarefaction, the Chao1 estimator, and Recon v2.1 estimates of unobserved clonotypes were used to assess repertoire richness. Generation probabilities for all TCRbeta clonotypes obtained by the gDNA method from four donors were computed using OLGA. TCRdb re-hosts the immuneACCESS table, in-frame sequences only. Its copies lack some clones; in the studies checked, an unresolved V gene accounts for under half of them, and the cause for the rest is not known. The V and J calls and clone size are taken from that table; D and trimming were inferred from the DNA. This sample holds 600,000 to 750,000 clones; just under 75% were observed only once. The ten largest clones add up to over 1.5% of the sample.

The donors were healthy, HIV-negative adults who had no recently reported acute infections or vaccinations. Only Caucasian adults living in Nashville, Tennessee, USA were represented among the donors. CD4+ T cells were enriched through magnetic negative selection, after which naive cells were positively selected on CD45RA and the remaining negative fraction served as the memory subset. After blood collection by leukapheresis, PBMCs were isolated using Ficoll-Histopaque density gradient centrifugation and then cryopreserved in the vapor phase of liquid nitrogen. Analytical flow cytometry was used to check the purity and quantity of each magnetically sorted T cell population. Genomic DNA was isolated from each sorted fraction and quantified by UV absorbance on a Nanodrop 2000c. The CDR3 measures 17 amino acids from cysteine to phenylalanine. Only CDR3 DNA remains: 51 bases, in frame from the first base. CDR1 MGHRA and CDR2 YSYEKL were looked up in the germline V gene. V is clipped by 2 bases and J by 0 bases, and the sequence between their germline boundaries is 13 bases long.

This clone was found once. Its binding antigen is unknown. Nothing much larger sits one base from this clone, and base qualities are not available. The specimen sequenced was memory CD4+ T cells sorted from blood. The cell subset or site label, read with the paper, signifies: CD45RA-negative fraction. The TCR was taken from a woman younger than 45 in good health. This sequence uses TRBV4-1 and TRBJ1-4, with no D gene named confidently. The DNA is as follows: TGCGCCAGCAGCCAATGGGTGGGCGGTGCAACTAATGAAAAACTGTTTTTT. Its product reads: CASSQWVGGATNEKLFF.